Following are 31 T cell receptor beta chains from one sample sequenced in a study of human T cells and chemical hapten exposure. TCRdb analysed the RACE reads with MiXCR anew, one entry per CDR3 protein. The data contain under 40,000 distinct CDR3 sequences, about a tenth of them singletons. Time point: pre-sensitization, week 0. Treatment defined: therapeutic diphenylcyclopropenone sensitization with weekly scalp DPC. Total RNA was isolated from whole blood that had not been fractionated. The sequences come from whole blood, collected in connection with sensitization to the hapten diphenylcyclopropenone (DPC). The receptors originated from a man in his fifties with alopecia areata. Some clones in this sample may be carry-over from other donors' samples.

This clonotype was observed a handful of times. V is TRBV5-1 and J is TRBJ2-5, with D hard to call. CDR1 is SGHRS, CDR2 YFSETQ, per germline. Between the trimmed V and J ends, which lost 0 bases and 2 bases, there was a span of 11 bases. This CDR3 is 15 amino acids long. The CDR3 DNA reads TGCGCCAGCAGCTTGGTTTCCCCCAGTCAAGAGACCCAGTACTTC. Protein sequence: CASSLVSPSQETQYF.

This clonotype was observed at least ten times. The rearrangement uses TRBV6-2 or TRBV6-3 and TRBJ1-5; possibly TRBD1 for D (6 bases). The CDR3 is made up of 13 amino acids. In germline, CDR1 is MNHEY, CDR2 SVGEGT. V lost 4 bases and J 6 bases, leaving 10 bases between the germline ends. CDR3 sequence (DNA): TGTGCCAGCAGTTCACAGGGTGGTCAGCCCCAGCATTTT. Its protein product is CASSSQGGQPQHF.

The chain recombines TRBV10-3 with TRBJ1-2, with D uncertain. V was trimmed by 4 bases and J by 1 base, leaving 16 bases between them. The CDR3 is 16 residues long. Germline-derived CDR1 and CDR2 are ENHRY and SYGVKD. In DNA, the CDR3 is TGTGCCATCAGTGCTCGAGGGTTCGTGGTTAACTATGGCTACACCTTC. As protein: CAISARGFVVNYGYTF.

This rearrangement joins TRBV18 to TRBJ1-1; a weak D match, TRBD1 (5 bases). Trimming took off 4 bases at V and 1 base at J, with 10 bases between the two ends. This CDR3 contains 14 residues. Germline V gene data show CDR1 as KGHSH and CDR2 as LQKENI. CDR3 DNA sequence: TGTGCCAGCTCACTAGCCGGGGGGAACACTGAAGCTTTCTTT. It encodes CASSLAGGNTEAFF.

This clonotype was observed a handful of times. The CDR3 protein is CASSGDSMANYGYTF. In DNA form, the CDR3 reads TGCGCCAGCAGCGGGGACTCCATGGCCAACTATGGCTACACCTTC. The chain combines TRBV5-1 with TRBJ1-2, with a possible D match to TRBD1 (5 bases). The CDR3 has 15 amino acids. Germline-derived CDR1 and CDR2 are SGHRS and YFSETQ. V shed 4 bases and J shed 2 bases, with 15 bases lying between them.

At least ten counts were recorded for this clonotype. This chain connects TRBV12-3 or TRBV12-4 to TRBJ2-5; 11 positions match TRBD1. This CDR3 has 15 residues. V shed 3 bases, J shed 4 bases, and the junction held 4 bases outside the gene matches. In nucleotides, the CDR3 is TGTGCCAGCAGTTTTGGGACAGGGGGTGGAGAGACCCAGTACTTC. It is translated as CASSFGTGGGETQYF.

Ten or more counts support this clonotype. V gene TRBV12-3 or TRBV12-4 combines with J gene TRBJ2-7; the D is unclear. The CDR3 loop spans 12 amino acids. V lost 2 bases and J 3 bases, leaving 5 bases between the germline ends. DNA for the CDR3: TGTGCCAGCAGTTTACAAGGCTACGAGCAGTACTTC. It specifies CASSLQGYEQYF.

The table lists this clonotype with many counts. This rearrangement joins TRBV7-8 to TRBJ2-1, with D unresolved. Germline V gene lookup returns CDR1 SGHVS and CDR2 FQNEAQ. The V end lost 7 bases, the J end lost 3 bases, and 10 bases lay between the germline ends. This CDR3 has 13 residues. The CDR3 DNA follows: TGTGCCAGCACCTCAAGACGCTACAATGAGCAGTTCTTC. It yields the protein CASTSRRYNEQFF.

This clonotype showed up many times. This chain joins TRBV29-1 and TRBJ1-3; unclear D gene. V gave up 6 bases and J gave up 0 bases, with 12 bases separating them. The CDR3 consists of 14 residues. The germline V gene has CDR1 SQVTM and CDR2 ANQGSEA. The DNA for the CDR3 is TGCAGCGTCGTGGTACAGAGCTCTGGAAACACCATATATTTT. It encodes CSVVVQSSGNTIYF.

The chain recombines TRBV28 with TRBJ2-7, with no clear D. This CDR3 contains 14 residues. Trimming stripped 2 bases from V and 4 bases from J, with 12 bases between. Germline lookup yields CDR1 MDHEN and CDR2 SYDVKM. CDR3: CASSLPPWGYEQYF. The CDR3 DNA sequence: TGTGCCAGCAGTTTACCTCCATGGGGTTACGAGCAGTACTTC.

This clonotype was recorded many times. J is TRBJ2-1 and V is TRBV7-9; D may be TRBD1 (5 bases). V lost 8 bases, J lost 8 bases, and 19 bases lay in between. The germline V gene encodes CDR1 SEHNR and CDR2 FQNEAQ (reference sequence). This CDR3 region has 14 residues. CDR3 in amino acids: CASESGAFGDEQFF. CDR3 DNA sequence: TGTGCCAGCGAGAGTGGGGCCTTTGGGGATGAGCAGTTCTTC.

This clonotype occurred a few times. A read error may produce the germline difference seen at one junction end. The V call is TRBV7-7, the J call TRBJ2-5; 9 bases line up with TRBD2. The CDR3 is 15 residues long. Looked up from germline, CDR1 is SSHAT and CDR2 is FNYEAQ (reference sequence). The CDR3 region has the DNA TGTGCTAGCAGCTTAGCGGGAGCGAAGCAGGAGACCCAGTACTTC. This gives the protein CASSLAGAKQETQYF.

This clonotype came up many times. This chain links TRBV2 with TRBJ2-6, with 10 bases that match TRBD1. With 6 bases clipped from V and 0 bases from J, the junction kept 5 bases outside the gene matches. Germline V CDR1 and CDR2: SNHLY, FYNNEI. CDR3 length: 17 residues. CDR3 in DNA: TGTGCCAGCAGGGCCGGGACAGGGGACTCTGGGGCCAACGTCCTGACTTTC. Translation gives CASRAGTGDSGANVLTF.

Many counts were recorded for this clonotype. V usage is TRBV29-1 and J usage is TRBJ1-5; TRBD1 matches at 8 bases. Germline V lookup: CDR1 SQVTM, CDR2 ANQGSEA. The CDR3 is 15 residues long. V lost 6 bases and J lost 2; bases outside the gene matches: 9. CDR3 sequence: CSVATQGQGNQPQHF. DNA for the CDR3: TGCAGCGTAGCAACCCAGGGACAGGGCAATCAGCCCCAGCATTTT.

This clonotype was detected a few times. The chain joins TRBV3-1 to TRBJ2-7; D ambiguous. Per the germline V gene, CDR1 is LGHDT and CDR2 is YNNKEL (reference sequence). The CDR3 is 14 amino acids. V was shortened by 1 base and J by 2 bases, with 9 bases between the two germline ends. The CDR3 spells CASSQAYSPYEQYF. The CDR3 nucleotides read TGTGCCAGCAGCCAAGCCTACAGCCCCTACGAGCAGTACTTC.

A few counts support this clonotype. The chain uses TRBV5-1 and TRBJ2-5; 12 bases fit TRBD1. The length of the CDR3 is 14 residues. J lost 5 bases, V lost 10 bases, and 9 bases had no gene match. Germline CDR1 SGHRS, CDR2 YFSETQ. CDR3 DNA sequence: TGCGCCTCGGAACGGGACAGGGGGCAGGAGACCCAGTACTTC. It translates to CASERDRGQETQYF. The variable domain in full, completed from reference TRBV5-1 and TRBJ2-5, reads KAGVTQTPRYLIKTRGQQVTLSCSPISGHRSVSWYQQTPGQGLQFLFEYFSETQRNKGNFPGRFSGRQFSNSRSEMNVSTLELGDSALYLCASERDRGQETQYFGPGTRLLVL.

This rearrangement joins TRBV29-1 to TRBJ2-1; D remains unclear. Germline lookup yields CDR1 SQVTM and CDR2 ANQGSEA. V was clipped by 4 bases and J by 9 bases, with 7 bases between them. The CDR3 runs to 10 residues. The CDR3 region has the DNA TGCAGCGTTGGATTCGCTGAGCAGTTCTTC. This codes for CSVGFAEQFF.

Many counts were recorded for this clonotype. The CDR3: CASSPSLGLRSGANVLTF. The CDR3 DNA sequence: TGTGCCAGCAGCCCATCTCTGGGGTTGCGGTCTGGGGCCAACGTCCTGACTTTC. This sequence joins TRBV12-3 or TRBV12-4 and TRBJ2-6; no clear D gene. The germline V and J ends were trimmed by 6 bases and 1 base, with 19 bases remaining between them. This CDR3 has 18 amino acids.

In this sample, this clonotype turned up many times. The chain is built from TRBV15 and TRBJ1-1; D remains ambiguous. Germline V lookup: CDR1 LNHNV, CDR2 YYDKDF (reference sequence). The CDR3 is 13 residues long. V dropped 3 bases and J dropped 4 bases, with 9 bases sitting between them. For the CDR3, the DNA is TGTGCCACCAGCAGCCCCCCGGCCACTGAAGCTTTCTTT. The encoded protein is CATSSPPATEAFF.

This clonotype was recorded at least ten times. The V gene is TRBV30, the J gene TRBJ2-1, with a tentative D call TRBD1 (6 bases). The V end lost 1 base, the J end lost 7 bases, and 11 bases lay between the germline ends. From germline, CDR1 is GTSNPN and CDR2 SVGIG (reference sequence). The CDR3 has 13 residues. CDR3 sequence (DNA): TGTGCCTGGAGTGGACAGGTGGGGAATGAGCAGTTCTTC. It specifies CAWSGQVGNEQFF.

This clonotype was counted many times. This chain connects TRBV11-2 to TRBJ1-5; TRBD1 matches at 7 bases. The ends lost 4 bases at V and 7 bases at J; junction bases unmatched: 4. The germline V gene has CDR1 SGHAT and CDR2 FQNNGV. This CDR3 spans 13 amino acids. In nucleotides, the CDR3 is TGTGCCAGCAGCTCGACAGGGTTCCAGCCCCAGCATTTT. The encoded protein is CASSSTGFQPQHF. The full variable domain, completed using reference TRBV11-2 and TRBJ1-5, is EAGVAQSPRYKIIEKRQSVAFWCNPISGHATLYWYQQILGQGPKLLIQFQNNGVVDDSQLPKDRFSAERLKGVDSTLKIQPAKLEDSAVYLCASSSTGFQPQHFGDGTRLSIL.

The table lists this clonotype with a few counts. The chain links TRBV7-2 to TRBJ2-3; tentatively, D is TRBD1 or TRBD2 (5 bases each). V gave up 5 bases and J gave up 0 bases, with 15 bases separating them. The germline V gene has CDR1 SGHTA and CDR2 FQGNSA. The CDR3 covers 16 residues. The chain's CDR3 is CASSVRGVLSTDTQYF. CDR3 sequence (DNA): TGTGCCAGCAGCGTTAGGGGAGTACTTAGCACAGATACGCAGTATTTT.

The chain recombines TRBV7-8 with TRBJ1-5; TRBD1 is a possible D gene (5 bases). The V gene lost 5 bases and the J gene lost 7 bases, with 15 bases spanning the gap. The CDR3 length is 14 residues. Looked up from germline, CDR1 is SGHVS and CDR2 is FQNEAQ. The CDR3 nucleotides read TGTGCCAGCAGCACTGACAGTAGTAACCAGCCCCAGCATTTT. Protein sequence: CASSTDSSNQPQHF.

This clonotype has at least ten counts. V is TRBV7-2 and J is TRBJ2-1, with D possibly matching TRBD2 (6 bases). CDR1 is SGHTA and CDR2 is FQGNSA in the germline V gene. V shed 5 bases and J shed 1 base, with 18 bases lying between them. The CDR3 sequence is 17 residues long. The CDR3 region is CASSPDWRGPSYNEQFF. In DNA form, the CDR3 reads TGTGCCAGCAGCCCGGACTGGCGGGGCCCTTCCTACAATGAGCAGTTCTTC.

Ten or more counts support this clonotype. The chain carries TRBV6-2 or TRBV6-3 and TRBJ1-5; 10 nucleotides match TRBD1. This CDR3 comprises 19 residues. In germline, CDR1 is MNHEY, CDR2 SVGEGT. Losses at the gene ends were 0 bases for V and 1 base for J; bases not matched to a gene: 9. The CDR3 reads CASSYSGDRGIWSNQPQHF. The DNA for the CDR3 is TGTGCCAGCAGTTACTCGGGGGACAGGGGCATTTGGAGCAATCAGCCCCAGCATTTT.

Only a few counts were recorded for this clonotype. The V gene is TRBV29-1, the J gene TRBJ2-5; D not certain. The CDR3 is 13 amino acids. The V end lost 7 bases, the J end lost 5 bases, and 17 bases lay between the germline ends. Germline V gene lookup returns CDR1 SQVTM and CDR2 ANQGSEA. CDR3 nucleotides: TGCAGCGCTACGACCAGCCTGGAGGAGACCCAGTACTTC. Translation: CSATTSLEETQYF. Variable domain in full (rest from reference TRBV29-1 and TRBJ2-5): SAVISQKPSRDICQRGTSLTIQCQVDSQVTMMFWYRQQPGQSLTLIATANQGSEATYESGFVIDKFPISRPNLTFSTLTVSNMSPEDSSIYLCSATTSLEETQYFGPGTRLLVL.

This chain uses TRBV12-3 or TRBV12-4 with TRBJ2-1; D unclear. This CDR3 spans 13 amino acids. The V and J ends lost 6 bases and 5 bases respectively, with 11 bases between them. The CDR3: CASSLFLNNEQFF. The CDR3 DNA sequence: TGTGCCAGCAGCCTTTTTCTTAACAATGAGCAGTTCTTC.

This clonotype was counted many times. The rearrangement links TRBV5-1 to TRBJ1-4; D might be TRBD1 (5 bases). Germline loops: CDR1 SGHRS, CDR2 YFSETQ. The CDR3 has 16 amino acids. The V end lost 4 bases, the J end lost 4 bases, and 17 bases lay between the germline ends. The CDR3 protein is CASSAGTAGHNEKLFF. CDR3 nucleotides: TGCGCCAGCAGCGCGGGGACGGCGGGCCATAATGAAAAACTGTTTTTT.

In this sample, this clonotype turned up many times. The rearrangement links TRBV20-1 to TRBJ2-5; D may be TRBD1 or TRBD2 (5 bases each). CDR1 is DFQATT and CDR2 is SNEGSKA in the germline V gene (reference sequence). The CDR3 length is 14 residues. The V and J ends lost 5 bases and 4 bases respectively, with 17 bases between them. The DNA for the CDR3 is TGCAGTGCTTCCGGGGCCGTGGTTGGAGAGACCCAGTACTTC. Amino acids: CSASGAVVGETQYF.

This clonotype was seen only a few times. This chain's CDR3 is CASSQDPQGKISEAFF. In DNA, the CDR3 is TGCGCCAGCAGCCAAGATCCGCAGGGGAAGATTTCTGAAGCTTTCTTT. J is TRBJ1-1 and V is TRBV4-1, with D possibly TRBD1 on 6 matching bases. Germline V gene data show CDR1 as MGHRA and CDR2 as YSYEKL. This CDR3 contains 16 residues. The V end was cut by 0 bases, the J end by 6 bases, with 17 bases between.

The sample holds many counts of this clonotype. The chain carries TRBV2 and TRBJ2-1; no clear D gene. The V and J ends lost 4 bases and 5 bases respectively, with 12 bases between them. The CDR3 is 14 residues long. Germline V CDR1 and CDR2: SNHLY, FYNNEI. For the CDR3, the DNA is TGTGCCAGCAGTGTTGGACCGAATAACAATGAGCAGTTCTTC. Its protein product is CASSVGPNNNEQFF.